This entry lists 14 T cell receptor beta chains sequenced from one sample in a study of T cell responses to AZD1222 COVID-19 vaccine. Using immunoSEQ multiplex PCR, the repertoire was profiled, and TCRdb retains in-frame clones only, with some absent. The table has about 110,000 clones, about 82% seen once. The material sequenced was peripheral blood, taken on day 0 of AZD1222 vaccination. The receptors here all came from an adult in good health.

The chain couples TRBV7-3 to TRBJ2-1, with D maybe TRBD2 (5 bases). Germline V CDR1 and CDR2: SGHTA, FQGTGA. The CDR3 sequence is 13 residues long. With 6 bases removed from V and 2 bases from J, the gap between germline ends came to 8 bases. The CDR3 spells CASSSDAYNEQFF. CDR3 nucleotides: TGTGCCAGCAGTAGCGATGCCTACAATGAGCAGTTCTTC.

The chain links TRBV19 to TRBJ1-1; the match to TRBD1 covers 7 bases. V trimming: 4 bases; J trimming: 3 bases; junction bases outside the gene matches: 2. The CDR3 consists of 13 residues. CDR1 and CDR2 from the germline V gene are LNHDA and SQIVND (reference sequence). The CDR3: CASSTDRDTEAFF. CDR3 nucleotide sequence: TGTGCCAGTAGTACCGACAGGGACACTGAAGCTTTCTTT.

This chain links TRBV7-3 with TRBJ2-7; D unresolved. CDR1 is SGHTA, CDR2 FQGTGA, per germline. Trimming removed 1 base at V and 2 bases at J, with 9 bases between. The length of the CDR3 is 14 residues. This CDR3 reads CASSLSYLTYEQYF. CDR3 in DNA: TGTGCCAGCAGCTTAAGCTACCTTACCTACGAGCAGTACTTC.

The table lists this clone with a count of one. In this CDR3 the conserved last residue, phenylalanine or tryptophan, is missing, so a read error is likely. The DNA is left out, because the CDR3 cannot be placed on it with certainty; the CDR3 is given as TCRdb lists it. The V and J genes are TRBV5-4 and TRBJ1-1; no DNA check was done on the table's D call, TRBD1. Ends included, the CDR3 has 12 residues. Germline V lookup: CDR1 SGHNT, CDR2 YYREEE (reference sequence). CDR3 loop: CASSWGTGTGVA.

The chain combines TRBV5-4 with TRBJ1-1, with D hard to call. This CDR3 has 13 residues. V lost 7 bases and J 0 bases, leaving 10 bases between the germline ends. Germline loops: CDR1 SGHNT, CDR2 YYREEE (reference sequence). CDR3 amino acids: CASPGGLNTEAFF. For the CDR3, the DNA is TGTGCCAGCCCCGGAGGCTTGAACACTGAAGCTTTCTTT.

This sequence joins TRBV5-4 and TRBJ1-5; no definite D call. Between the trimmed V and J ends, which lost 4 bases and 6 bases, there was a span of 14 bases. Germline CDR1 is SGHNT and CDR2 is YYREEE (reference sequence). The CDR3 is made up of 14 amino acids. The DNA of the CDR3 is TGTGCCAGCAGCATCGACTTGTCCGGTCAGCCCCAGCATTTT. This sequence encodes CASSIDLSGQPQHF. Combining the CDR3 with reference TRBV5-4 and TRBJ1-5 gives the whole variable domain ETGVTQSPTHLIKTRGQQVTLRCSSQSGHNTVSWYQQALGQGPQFIFQYYREEENGRGNFPPRFSGLQFPNYSSELNVNALELDDSALYLCASSIDLSGQPQHFGDGTRLSIL.

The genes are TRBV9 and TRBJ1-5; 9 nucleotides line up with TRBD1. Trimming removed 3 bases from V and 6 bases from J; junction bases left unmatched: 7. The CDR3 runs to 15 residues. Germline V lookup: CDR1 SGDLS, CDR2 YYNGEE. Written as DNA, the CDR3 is TGTGCCAGCAGCGAGACAGGGGGAGAGACTCAGCCCCAGCATTTT. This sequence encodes CASSETGGETQPQHF.

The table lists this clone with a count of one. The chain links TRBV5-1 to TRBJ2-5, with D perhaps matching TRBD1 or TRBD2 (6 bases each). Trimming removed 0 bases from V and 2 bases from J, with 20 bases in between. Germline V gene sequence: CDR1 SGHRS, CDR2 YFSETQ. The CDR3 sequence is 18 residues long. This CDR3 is CASSLAQYRGTRQETQYF. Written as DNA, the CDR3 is TGCGCCAGCAGCTTGGCTCAATATCGCGGGACAAGACAAGAGACCCAGTACTTC.

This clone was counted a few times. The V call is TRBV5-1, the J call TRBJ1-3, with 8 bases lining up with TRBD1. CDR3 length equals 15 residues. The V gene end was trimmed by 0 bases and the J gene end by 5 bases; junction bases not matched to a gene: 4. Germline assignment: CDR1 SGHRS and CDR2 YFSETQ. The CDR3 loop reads CASSLAGQGRNTIYF. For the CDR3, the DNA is TGCGCCAGCAGCTTGGCCGGACAGGGAAGAAACACCATATATTTT.

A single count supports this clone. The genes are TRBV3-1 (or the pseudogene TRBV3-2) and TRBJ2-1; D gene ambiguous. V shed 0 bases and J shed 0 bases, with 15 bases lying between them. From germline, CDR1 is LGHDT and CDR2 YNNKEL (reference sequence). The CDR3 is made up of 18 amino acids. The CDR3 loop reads CASSQDDLTSGSYNEQFF. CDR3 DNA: TGTGCCAGCAGCCAAGACGACTTGACCAGTGGCTCCTACAATGAGCAGTTCTTC.

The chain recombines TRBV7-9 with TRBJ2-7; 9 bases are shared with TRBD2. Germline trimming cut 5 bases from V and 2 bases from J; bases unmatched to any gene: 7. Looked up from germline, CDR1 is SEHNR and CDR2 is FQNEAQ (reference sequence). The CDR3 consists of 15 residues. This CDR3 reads CASSGGIAGAYEQYF. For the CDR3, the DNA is TGTGCCAGCAGCGGAGGTATAGCGGGGGCCTACGAGCAGTACTTC.

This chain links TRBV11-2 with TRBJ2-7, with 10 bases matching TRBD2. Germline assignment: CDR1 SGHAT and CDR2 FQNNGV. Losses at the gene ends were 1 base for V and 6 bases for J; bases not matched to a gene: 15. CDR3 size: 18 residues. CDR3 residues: CASSLAASGGNGAFEQYF. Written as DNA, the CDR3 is TGTGCCAGCAGCTTAGCCGCTAGCGGGGGTAACGGAGCCTTCGAGCAGTACTTC.

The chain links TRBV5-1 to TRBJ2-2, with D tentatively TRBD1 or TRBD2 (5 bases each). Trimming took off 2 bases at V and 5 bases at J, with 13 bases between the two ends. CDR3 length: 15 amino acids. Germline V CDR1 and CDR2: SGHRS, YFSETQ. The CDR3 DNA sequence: TGCGCCAGCAGCTTCCCCGGGGCCGGGACCGGGGAGCTGTTTTTT. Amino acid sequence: CASSFPGAGTGELFF. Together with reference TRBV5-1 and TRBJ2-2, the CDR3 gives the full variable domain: KAGVTQTPRYLIKTRGQQVTLSCSPISGHRSVSWYQQTPGQGLQFLFEYFSETQRNKGNFPGRFSGRQFSNSRSEMNVSTLELGDSALYLCASSFPGAGTGELFFGEGSRLTVL.

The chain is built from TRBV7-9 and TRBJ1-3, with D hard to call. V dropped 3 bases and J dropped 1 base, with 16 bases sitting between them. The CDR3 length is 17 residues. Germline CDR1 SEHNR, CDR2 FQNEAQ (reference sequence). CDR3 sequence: CASSFAAAARSGNTIYF. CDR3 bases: TGTGCCAGCAGCTTCGCGGCCGCGGCTAGATCTGGAAACACCATATATTTT.